These 21 T cell receptor beta chains were sequenced from one sample in a study of early T cells in non-severe SARS-CoV-2 infection. TCRdb reprocessed the 5' RACE reads via MiXCR and lists one record per CDR3 protein. Counted here are about 69,000 distinct CDR3 sequences, about an eighth occurring once; the ten biggest clones make up 5.7%. Here the sequenced sample was whole blood, taken at baseline. The source is an adult who was a healthcare worker with PCR-confirmed SARS-CoV-2 infection or an uninfected control (not recorded which).

The V and J genes are TRBV5-1 and TRBJ1-1; the D is unclear. V was trimmed by 0 bases and J by 6 bases, leaving 6 bases between them. Germline V gene lookup returns CDR1 SGHRS and CDR2 YFSETQ. The CDR3 is 12 residues long. CDR3 sequence (DNA): TGCGCCAGCAGCTTGGCCGGCTCTGAAGCTTTCTTT. It encodes CASSLAGSEAFF.

This clonotype was counted many times. V usage is TRBV7-8 and J usage is TRBJ1-2; D is unclear. The CDR3 runs 16 residues. V was trimmed by 1 base and J by 0 bases, leaving 12 bases between them. The germline V gene encodes CDR1 SGHVS and CDR2 FQNEAQ. The DNA of the CDR3 is TGTGCCAGCAGCTTAGTCCTTTATAGAACTAACTATGGCTACACCTTC. Translated: CASSLVLYRTNYGYTF.

CDR3 in amino acids: CSARTPWTGAGDTQYF. DNA of the CDR3: TGCAGTGCTAGGACCCCCTGGACAGGGGCGGGAGATACGCAGTATTTT. This chain joins TRBV20-1 and TRBJ2-3, with 9 bases identical to TRBD1. The CDR3 is made up of 16 amino acids. V gave up 3 bases and J gave up 5 bases; unmatched junction bases: 12. Germline V gives CDR1 DFQATT, CDR2 SNEGSKA (reference sequence).

This clonotype was seen more than once but under ten times. The rearrangement joins TRBV19 to TRBJ2-2; either TRBD1 or TRBD2 may fit D (5 bases each). CDR1 is LNHDA and CDR2 is SQIVND in the germline V gene (reference sequence). The length of the CDR3 is 14 residues. V was clipped by 5 bases and J by 3 bases, with 10 bases between them. The CDR3 loop is CASSLWGYTGELFF. DNA of the CDR3: TGTGCCAGTAGTCTGTGGGGGTACACCGGGGAGCTGTTTTTT. Full variable domain (remainder filled in from reference TRBV19 and TRBJ2-2): DGGITQSPKYLFRKEGQNVTLSCEQNLNHDAMYWYRQDPGQGLRLIYYSQIVNDFQKGDIAEGYSVSREKKESFPLTVTSAQKNPTAFYLCASSLWGYTGELFFGEGSRLTVL.

The chain uses TRBV5-1 and TRBJ1-2; D is uncertain. This CDR3 region has 13 residues. Trimming left V 2 bases short and J 7 bases short, with 12 bases between. The germline V gene has CDR1 SGHRS and CDR2 YFSETQ. Written as DNA, the CDR3 is TGCGCCAGCAGCTTTTCAGACCGGACTGGCTACACCTTC. It encodes CASSFSDRTGYTF.

This clonotype showed up just a few times. This chain's CDR3 is CARRQGCEQYF. DNA of the CDR3: TGCGCCAGGCGCCAGGGTTGCGAGCAGTACTTC. The V call is TRBV23-1, the J call TRBJ2-7, with a weak D call TRBD1 (5 bases). TRBV23-1 is reported as an ORF; its role is uncertain. The CDR3 spans 11 residues. Trimming pared 9 bases from V and 6 bases from J, leaving 12 bases between.

This clonotype was seen more than once but under ten times. A junction end diverges from the germline sequence, so it may reflect a read error. This chain connects TRBV9 to TRBJ2-4, with TRBD1 matching over 11 bases. This CDR3 has 21 amino acids. The V gene's germline CDR1 is SGDLS and CDR2 YYNGEE. Here the CDR3 reads CASNVVLQDRGLTGAKNIQYF. The CDR3 DNA reads TGTGCCAGCAACGTAGTTCTCCAGGACAGGGGGCTAACAGGAGCCAAAAACATTCAGTACTTC.

J is TRBJ2-1 and V is TRBV9; TRBD1 aligns across 12 bases. Germline V gene sequence: CDR1 SGDLS, CDR2 YYNGEE. The V and J ends lost 4 bases and 8 bases, in that order; junction bases with no gene match: 13. The CDR3 is 17 residues long. In DNA form, the CDR3 reads TGTGCCAGCAGCCCCGGATTGGGGACAGGGGGCAAGGATGAGCAGTTCTTC. Its protein product is CASSPGLGTGGKDEQFF.

Only a few counts were recorded for this clonotype. The CDR3 here is CASSFGTSTDTQYF. The CDR3 coding sequence is TGTGCCAGCAGCTTTGGGACTAGCACAGATACGCAGTATTTT. The rearrangement joins TRBV7-3 to TRBJ2-3; the D gene is possibly TRBD2 (6 bases). V was trimmed by 3 bases and J by 0 bases, leaving 7 bases between them. Germline-derived CDR1 and CDR2 are SGHTA and FQGTGA. The CDR3 has 14 residues.

The table lists this clonotype with many counts. The chain joins TRBV7-9 to TRBJ1-1; D unresolved. V was cut by 2 bases and J by 1 base, with 8 bases left in between. This CDR3 has 14 amino acids. Germline V gene data show CDR1 as SEHNR and CDR2 as FQNEAQ (reference sequence). The DNA of the CDR3 is TGTGCCAGCAGCTTAAGGGTCACGAACACTGAAGCTTTCTTT. Translated, it gives CASSLRVTNTEAFF.

This clonotype was recorded many times. In nucleotides, the CDR3 is TGCGCCAGCAGCCAAGAGGAACTAGCATGGGATACGCAGTATTTT. Encoded protein: CASSQEELAWDTQYF. The V call is TRBV4-1, the J call TRBJ2-3; weak D call: TRBD2 (6 bases). The CDR3 is made up of 15 amino acids. From germline, CDR1 is MGHRA and CDR2 YSYEKL. V was clipped by 0 bases and J by 6 bases, with 13 bases between them.

This clonotype came up a few times. V gene TRBV2 combines with J gene TRBJ2-1; D may be TRBD1 or TRBD2 (5 bases each). This CDR3 has 15 residues. Germline CDR1 SNHLY, CDR2 FYNNEI. V was pared by 5 bases and J by 0 bases, with 11 bases between. The CDR3 is CASSTGRSSYNEQFF. CDR3 DNA: TGTGCCAGCAGTACGGGGCGGAGCTCCTACAATGAGCAGTTCTTC.

This chain links TRBV7-3 with TRBJ2-1, with 7 bases lining up with TRBD2. The CDR3 runs 12 residues. The J segment lost 16 bases and the V segment lost 5 bases, leaving 11 bases of the junction unmatched. CDR1 SGHTA and CDR2 FQGTGA come from the germline V gene. Written as DNA, the CDR3 is TGTGCCAGCAGCCCAAGGGGAGGGAGATTATTCTTC. It codes for CASSPRGGRLFF.

Ten or more counts support this clonotype. CDR3 coding DNA: TGTGCCAGCTCAGAACTAGGTCCTCAGGAGACCCAGTACTTC. This gives the protein CASSELGPQETQYF. The chain couples TRBV18 to TRBJ2-5, with a weak D call TRBD2 (5 bases). Germline V gives CDR1 KGHSH, CDR2 LQKENI. This CDR3 has 14 residues. Trimming left V 5 bases short and J 5 bases short, with 15 bases between. Based on the CDR3 plus reference TRBV18 and TRBJ2-5, the full variable domain is NAGVMQNPRHLVRRRGQEARLRCSPMKGHSHVYWYRQLPEEGLKFMVYLQKENIIDESGMPKERFSAEFPKEGPSILRIQQVVRGDSAAYFCASSELGPQETQYFGPGTRLLVL.

The sample holds many counts of this clonotype. The rearrangement uses TRBV12-3 or TRBV12-4 and TRBJ2-7; weak D call: TRBD1 (5 bases). The ends were cut back, 7 bases at V and 0 bases at J, with 7 bases in the middle. CDR3 length: 12 amino acids. CDR3 sequence: CASTRDSYEQYF. The CDR3 coding sequence is TGTGCCAGCACCAGGGACTCCTACGAGCAGTACTTC.

The chain has TRBV15 and TRBJ2-7; D remains unclear. CDR3 length: 14 residues. Germline assignment: CDR1 LNHNV and CDR2 YYDKDF (reference sequence). Between the trimmed V and J ends, which lost 0 bases and 0 bases, there was a span of 6 bases. The CDR3 protein is CATSRDRTSYEQYF. CDR3 bases: TGTGCCACCAGCAGAGATCGGACCTCCTACGAGCAGTACTTC.

In this sample, this clonotype turned up many times. The V gene is TRBV6-5, the J gene TRBJ1-2, with TRBD1 matching 9 bases. CDR3 length: 17 residues. The germline CDR1 and CDR2 sequences are MNHEY and SVGAGI. Unmatched junction bases numbered 13, after V lost 4 bases and J lost 4 bases. The DNA of the CDR3 is TGTGCCAGCAGTTCCTTGGGACAGGGAGCCCCCGTCTATGGCTACACCTTC. Translating gives CASSSLGQGAPVYGYTF.

V is TRBV12-5 and J is TRBJ1-1; D might be TRBD1 (6 bases). The germline CDR1 and CDR2 sequences are LGHNT and FRNRAP. V was pared by 3 bases and J by 4 bases, with 9 bases between. The CDR3 has 13 residues. The CDR3 DNA reads TGTGCTAGTGGTTTTAGGGGGACCACTGAAGCTTTCTTT. Its translation: CASGFRGTTEAFF.

This clonotype was seen ten or more times. The chain is built from TRBV9 and TRBJ1-2, with D unresolved. Trimming cost V 0 bases and J 4 bases, with 7 bases left between them. The CDR3 length is 13 residues. Germline V lookup: CDR1 SGDLS, CDR2 YYNGEE. CDR3 sequence: CASSVEGGYGYTF. The CDR3, as DNA: TGTGCCAGCAGCGTAGAAGGCGGCTATGGCTACACCTTC.

The chain recombines TRBV11-2 with TRBJ2-1; TRBD2 aligns across 8 bases. The CDR3 consists of 14 residues. V gave up 5 bases and J gave up 4 bases; unmatched junction bases: 4. CDR1 and CDR2 from the germline V gene are SGHAT and FQNNGV. CDR3 nucleotides: TGTGCCAGCAGCGTGACTAGCGTGTACAATGAGCAGTTCTTC. This encodes CASSVTSVYNEQFF.

This clonotype has just a few counts. The gene calls are TRBV7-2 and TRBJ2-7, with D tentatively TRBD1 (7 bases). This CDR3 has 14 residues. V lost 3 bases, J lost 5 bases, and 14 bases lay in between. Germline loops: CDR1 SGHTA, CDR2 FQGNSA. CDR3: CASSFGQASDEQYF. DNA of the CDR3: TGTGCCAGCAGCTTCGGACAGGCTAGCGACGAGCAGTACTTC.